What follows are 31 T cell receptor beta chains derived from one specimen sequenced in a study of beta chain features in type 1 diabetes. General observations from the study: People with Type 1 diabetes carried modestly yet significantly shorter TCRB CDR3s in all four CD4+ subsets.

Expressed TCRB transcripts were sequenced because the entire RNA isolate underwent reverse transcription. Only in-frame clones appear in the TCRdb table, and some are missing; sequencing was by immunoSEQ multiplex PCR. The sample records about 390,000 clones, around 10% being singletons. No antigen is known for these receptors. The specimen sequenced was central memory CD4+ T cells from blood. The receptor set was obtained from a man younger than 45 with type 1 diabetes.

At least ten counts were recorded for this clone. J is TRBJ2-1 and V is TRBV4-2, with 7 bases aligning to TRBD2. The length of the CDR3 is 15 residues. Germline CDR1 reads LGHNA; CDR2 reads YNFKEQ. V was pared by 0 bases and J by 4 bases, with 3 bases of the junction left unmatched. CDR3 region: CASSQEAGAYNEQFF. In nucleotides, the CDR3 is TGTGCCAGCAGCCAAGAGGCGGGAGCTTACAATGAGCAGTTCTTC.

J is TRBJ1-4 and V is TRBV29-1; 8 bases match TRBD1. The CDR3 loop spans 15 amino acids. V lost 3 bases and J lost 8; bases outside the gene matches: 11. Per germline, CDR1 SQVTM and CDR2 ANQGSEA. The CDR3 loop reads CSVDSLGQGGEKLFF. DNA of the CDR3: TGCAGCGTTGACTCTCTAGGACAGGGAGGGGAAAAACTGTTTTTT.

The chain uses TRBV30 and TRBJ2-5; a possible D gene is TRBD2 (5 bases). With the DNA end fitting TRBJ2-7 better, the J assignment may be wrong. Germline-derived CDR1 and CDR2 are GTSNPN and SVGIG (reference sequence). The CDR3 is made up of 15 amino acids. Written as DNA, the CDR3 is TGTGCCTGGAGTCCCCTATGGGAGAATTCTTACGAGCAGTACTTC. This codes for CAWSPLWENSYEQYF.

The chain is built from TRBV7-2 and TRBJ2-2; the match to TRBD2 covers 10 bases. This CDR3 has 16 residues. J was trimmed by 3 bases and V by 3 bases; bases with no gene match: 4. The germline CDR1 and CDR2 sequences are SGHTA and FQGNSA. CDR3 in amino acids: CASSFSGRRDTGELFF. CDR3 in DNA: TGTGCCAGCAGCTTTAGCGGGAGGAGGGACACCGGGGAGCTGTTTTTT.

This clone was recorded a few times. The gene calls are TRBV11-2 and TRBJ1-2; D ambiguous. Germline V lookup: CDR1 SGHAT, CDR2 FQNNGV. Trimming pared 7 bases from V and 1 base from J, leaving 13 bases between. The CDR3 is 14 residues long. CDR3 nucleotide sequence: TGTGCCAGCACCTTGAGGCAGAGTAACTATGGCTACACCTTC. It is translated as CASTLRQSNYGYTF. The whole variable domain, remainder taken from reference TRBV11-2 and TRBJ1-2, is EAGVAQSPRYKIIEKRQSVAFWCNPISGHATLYWYQQILGQGPKLLIQFQNNGVVDDSQLPKDRFSAERLKGVDSTLKIQPAKLEDSAVYLCASTLRQSNYGYTFGSGTRLTVV.

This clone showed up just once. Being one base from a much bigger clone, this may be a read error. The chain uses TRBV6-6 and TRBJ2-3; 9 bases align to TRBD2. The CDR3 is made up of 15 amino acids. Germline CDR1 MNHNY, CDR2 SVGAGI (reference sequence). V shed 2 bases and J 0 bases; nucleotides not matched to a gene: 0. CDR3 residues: CASSYTSGSTDTQYF. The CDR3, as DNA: TGTGCCAGCAGTTACACTAGCGGGAGCACAGATACGCAGTATTTT.

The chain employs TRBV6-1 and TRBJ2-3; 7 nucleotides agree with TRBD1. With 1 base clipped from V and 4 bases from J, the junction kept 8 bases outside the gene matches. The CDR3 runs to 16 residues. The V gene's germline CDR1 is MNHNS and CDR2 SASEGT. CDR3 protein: CASSEVRGRYPDTQYF. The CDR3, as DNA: TGTGCCAGCAGTGAAGTGAGGGGGCGATACCCAGATACGCAGTATTTT.

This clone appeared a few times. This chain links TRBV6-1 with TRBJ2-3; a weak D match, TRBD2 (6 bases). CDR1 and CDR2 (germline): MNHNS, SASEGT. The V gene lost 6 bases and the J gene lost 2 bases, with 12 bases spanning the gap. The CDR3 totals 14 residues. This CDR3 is CASRIGRATDTQYF. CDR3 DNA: TGTGCCAGCAGGATCGGGAGAGCCACAGATACGCAGTATTTT.

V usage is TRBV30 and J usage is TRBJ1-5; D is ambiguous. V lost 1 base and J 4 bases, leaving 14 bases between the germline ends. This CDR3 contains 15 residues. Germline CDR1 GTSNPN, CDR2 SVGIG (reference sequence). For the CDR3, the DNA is TGTGCCTGGAGTGCTCAGACGGGAATTAATCAGCCCCAGCATTTT. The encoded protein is CAWSAQTGINQPQHF. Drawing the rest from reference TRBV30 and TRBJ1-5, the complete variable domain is SQTIHQWPATLVQPVGSPLSLECTVEGTSNPNLYWYRQAAGRGLQLLFYSVGIGQISSEVPQNLSASRPQDRQFILSSKKLLLSDSGFYLCAWSAQTGINQPQHFGDGTRLSIL.

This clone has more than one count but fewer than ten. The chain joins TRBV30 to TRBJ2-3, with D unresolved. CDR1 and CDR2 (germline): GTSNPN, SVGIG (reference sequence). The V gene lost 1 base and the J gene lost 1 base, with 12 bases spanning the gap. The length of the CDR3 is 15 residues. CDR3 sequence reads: CAWSAPVRRTDTQYF. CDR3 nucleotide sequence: TGTGCCTGGAGTGCCCCGGTACGGCGCACAGATACGCAGTATTTT.

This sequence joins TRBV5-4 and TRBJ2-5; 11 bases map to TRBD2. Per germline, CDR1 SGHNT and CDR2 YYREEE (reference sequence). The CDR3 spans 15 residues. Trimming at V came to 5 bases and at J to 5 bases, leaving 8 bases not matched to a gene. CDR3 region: CASSYVAGGPETQYF. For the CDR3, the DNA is TGTGCCAGCAGTTATGTAGCGGGAGGGCCGGAGACCCAGTACTTC.

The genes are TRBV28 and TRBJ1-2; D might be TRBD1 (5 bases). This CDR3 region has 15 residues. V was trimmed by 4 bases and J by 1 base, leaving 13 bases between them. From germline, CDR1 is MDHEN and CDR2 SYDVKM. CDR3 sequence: CASSSSTARNYGYTF. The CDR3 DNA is TGTGCCAGCAGTTCATCGACAGCCCGTAACTATGGCTACACCTTC.

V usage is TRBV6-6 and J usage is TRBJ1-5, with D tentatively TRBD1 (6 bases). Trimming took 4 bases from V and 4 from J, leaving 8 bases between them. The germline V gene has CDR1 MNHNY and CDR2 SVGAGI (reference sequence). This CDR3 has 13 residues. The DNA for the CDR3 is TGTGCCAGCAGTTTGGGGGCAAATCAGCCCCAGCATTTT. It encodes CASSLGANQPQHF.

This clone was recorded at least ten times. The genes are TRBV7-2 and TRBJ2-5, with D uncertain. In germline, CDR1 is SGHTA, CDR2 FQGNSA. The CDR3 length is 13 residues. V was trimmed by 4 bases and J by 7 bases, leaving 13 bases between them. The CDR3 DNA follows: TGTGCCAGCAGCTCCGATGCCGGCGTGACCCAGTACTTC. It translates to CASSSDAGVTQYF.

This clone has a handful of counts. CDR3 in amino acids: CASSPRGVTDSGANVLTF. CDR3 DNA sequence: TGTGCCAGCAGCCCACGAGGGGTCACAGACTCTGGGGCCAACGTCCTGACTTTC. The chain couples TRBV16 to TRBJ2-6; tentatively, D is TRBD1 or TRBD2 (5 bases each). The V gene lost 4 bases and the J gene lost 0 bases, with 16 bases spanning the gap. The germline gives CDR1 KGHSY, CDR2 FQNENV. The CDR3 consists of 18 residues.

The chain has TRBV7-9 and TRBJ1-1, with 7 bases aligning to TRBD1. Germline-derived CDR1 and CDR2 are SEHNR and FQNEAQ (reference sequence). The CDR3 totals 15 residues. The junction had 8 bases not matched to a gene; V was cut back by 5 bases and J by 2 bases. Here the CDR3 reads CASSPRTGVNTEAFF. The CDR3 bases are TGTGCCAGCAGCCCCCGGACAGGCGTTAACACTGAAGCTTTCTTT.

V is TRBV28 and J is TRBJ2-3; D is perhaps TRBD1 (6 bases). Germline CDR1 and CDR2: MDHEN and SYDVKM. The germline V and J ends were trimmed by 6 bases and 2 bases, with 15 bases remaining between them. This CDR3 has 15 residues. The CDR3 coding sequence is TGTGCCAGCAGGTACAGGGTTGGGGTCACAGATACGCAGTATTTT. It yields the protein CASRYRVGVTDTQYF.

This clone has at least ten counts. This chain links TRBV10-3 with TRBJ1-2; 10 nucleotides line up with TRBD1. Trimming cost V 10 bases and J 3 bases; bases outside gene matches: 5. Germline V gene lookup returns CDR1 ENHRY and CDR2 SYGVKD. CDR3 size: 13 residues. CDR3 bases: TGTGCCACCCGAGGACAGGGGGACTATGGCTACACCTTC. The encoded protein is CATRGQGDYGYTF.

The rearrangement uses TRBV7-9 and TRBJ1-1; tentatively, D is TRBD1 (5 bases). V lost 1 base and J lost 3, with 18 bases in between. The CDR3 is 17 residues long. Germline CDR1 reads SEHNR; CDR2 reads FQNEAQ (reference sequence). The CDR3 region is CASSLVRGKISHTEAFF. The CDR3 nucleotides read TGTGCCAGCAGCTTAGTCCGGGGGAAGATATCTCACACTGAAGCTTTCTTT.

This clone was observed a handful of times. As DNA, the CDR3 is TGCAGCGTTTCGGTTAACTATGGCTACACCTTC. It yields the protein CSVSVNYGYTF. The chain links TRBV29-1 to TRBJ1-2; D gene ambiguous. Germline lookup yields CDR1 SQVTM and CDR2 ANQGSEA. Deletions cut 5 bases from V and 1 base from J, with 5 bases between. This CDR3 spans 11 amino acids.

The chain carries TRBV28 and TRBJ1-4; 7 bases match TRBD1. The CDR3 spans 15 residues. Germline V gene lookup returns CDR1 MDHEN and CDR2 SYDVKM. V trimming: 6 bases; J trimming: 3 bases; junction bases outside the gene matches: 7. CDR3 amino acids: CASSLQGVANEKLFF. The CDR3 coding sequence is TGTGCCAGCAGCCTCCAGGGGGTCGCTAATGAAAAACTGTTTTTT.

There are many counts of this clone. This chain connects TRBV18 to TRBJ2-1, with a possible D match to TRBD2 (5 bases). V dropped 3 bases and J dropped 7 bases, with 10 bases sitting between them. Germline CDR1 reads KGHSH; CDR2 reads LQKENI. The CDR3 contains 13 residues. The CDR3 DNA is TGTGCCAGCTCACCCATGAGGGAGAATGAGCAGTTCTTC. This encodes CASSPMRENEQFF.

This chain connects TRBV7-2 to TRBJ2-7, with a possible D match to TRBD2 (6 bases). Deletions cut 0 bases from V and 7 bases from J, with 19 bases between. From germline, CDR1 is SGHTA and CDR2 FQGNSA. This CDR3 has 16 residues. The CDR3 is CASSLAGTSPLREQYF. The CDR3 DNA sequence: TGTGCCAGCAGCTTAGCCGGGACTTCCCCTTTGCGGGAGCAGTACTTC.

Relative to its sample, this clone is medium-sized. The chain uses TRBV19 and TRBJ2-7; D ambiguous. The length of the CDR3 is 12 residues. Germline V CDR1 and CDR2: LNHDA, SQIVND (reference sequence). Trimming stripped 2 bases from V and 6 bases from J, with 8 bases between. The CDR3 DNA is TGTGCCAGTAGTATACGGAGAGGCGAGCAGTACTTC. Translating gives CASSIRRGEQYF.

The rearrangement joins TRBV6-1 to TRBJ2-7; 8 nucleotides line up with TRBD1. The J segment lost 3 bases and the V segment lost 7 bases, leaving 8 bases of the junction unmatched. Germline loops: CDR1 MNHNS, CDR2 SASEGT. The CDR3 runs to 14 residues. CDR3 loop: CASTPGQALYEQYF. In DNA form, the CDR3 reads TGTGCCAGCACTCCGGGACAGGCGCTCTACGAGCAGTACTTC.

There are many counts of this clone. In nucleotides, the CDR3 is TGCGCCAGCAGCCCCGACCCTAGCGGGAGCACCGGGGAGCTGTTTTTT. Its protein is CASSPDPSGSTGELFF. V is TRBV4-3 and J is TRBJ2-2; TRBD2 matches at 10 bases. The CDR3 is made up of 16 amino acids. The V segment lost 4 bases and the J segment 4 bases; nucleotides outside the gene matches: 6. Germline assignment: CDR1 LGHNA and CDR2 YSLEER.

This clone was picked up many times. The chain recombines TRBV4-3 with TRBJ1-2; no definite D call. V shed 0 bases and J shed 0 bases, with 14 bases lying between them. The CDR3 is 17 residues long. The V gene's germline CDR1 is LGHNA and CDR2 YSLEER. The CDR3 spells CASSQDRMAIANYGYTF. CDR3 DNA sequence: TGCGCCAGCAGCCAAGATCGGATGGCCATTGCTAACTATGGCTACACCTTC.

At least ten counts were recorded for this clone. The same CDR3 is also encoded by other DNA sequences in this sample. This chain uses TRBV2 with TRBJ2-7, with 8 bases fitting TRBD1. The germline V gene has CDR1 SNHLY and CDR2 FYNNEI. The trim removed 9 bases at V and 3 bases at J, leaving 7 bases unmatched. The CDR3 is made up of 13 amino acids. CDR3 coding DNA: TGTGCCAGTTCCGGGACAGGAGTCTACGAGCAGTACTTC. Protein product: CASSGTGVYEQYF.

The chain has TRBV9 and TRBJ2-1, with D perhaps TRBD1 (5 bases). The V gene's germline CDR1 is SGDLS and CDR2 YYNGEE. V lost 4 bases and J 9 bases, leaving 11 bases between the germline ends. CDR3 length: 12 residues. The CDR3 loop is CASSTSDSEQFF. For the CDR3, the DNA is TGTGCCAGCAGCACGAGCGACAGTGAGCAGTTCTTC.

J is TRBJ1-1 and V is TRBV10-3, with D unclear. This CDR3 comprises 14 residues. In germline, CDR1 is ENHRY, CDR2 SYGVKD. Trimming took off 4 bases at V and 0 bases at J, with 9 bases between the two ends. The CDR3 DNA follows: TGTGCCATCAGTGGGCAGGAAATGAACACTGAAGCTTTCTTT. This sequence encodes CAISGQEMNTEAFF.

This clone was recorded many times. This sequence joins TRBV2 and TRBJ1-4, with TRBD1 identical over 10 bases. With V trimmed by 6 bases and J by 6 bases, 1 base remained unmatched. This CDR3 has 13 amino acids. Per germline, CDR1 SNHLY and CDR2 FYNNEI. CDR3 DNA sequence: TGTGCCAGCAGGGGGACAGGGGATGAAAAACTGTTTTTT. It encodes CASRGTGDEKLFF.